The rows below give T cell receptor beta chains drawn from one sample of a study of blood T cells in healthy people across ages. TCRdb itself ran the 5' RACE reads through MiXCR, one entry per CDR3 protein. The sample contains about 1.6 million distinct CDR3 sequences, about 31% of which appear only once. The sequenced sample consisted of blood. The receptor source for this set is a woman between 25 and 40 years old in good health. Each CDR3 is given with its conserved first and last residue. Each record gives: J gene, V gene, clone size, D gene, CDR3 length, CDR3 DNA, CDR3 protein. The D gene is left open where the match is weak. The size field is filled for only some rows; it gives once, few, many or a size class.

TRBJ2-5,TRBV2,-,TRBD2,17,TGTGCCAGCAGTGAAATAGGGTCGCTAGCGGGGCAAGAGACCCAGTACTTC,CASSEIGSLAGQETQYF
TRBJ1-1,TRBV29-1,few,TRBD1,13,TGCAGCGGGACAGGGGGGACGAACACTGAAGCTTTCTTT,CSGTGGTNTEAFF
TRBJ2-3,TRBV20-1,few,TRBD2,18,TGCAGTGCTAGACCCATATCCGGACTAGGTCTCTACACAGATACGCAGTATTTT,CSARPISGLGLYTDTQYF
TRBJ2-5,TRBV5-1,many,-,15,TGCGCCAGCAGCTTGGCCGTCGGGACTGAAGAGACCCAGTACTTC,CASSLAVGTEETQYF
TRBJ2-5,TRBV15,few,TRBD2,16,TGTGCCACCAGCAGAGATGGGGTAGCGGGGGAAGAGACCCAGTACTTC,CATSRDGVAGEETQYF
TRBJ2-7,TRBV20-1,-,-,16,TGCAGTGCTAGAGCGAACTTACCGGGCAGGGGGGCCGAGCAGTACTTC,CSARANLPGRGAEQYF
TRBJ2-1,TRBV2,-,-,15,TGTGCCAGCACCCGACAGGCAGGGGTGGACAATGAGCAGTTCTTC,CASTRQAGVDNEQFF
TRBJ2-5,TRBV7-9,-,-,14,TGTGCCAGCAGCTCCCTTGGAGATCAAGAGACCCAGTACTTC,CASSSLGDQETQYF
TRBJ2-1,TRBV5-4,once,TRBD2,16,TGTGCCAGCAGCTTGGGGCTAGCGGGAGGGTACAGGGAGCAGTTCTTC,CASSLGLAGGYREQFF
TRBJ2-1,TRBV6-2/TRBV6-3,few,TRBD2,17,TGTGCCAGCAGTTACTCGGCGGGGGGGCTTACTTCGAGTGAGCAGTTCTTC,CASSYSAGGLTSSEQFF
TRBJ2-1,TRBV7-3,-,TRBD2,16,TGTGCCAGCAGTGCCCAACCTAGCGGGGGGGCCAATGAGCAGTTCTTC,CASSAQPSGGANEQFF
TRBJ2-1,TRBV4-2,-,TRBD1,18,TGTGCCAGCAGCCACATACCTGCCCGTGACAGGGGGTGGGATGAGCAGTTCTTC,CASSHIPARDRGWDEQFF
TRBJ1-3,TRBV7-2,-,-,14,TGTGCCAGCAGCCCGGGTGGGAGCCGAAACACCATATATTTT,CASSPGGSRNTIYF
TRBJ2-2,TRBV6-5,-,-,15,TGTGCCAGCAGTTACTCGACGGGGAACACCGGGGAGCTGTTTTTT,CASSYSTGNTGELFF
TRBJ1-2,TRBV2,once,-,12,TGTGCCAGCATGCGGGGTAACTATGGCTACACCTTC,CASMRGNYGYTF
TRBJ1-6,TRBV28,-,-,12,TGTGCCAGCACCTCGGGAAGCTCACCCCTCCACTTT,CASTSGSSPLHF
TRBJ2-2,TRBV15,few,TRBD2,16,TGTGCCACCAGCAGTCCGGCGGGGGGCATGACCGGGGAGCTGTTTTTT,CATSSPAGGMTGELFF
TRBJ2-7,TRBV27,-,TRBD1,12,TGTGCCAGCACCACAGGGGGCCACGAGCAGTACTTC,CASTTGGHEQYF
TRBJ2-1,TRBV20-1,few,-,16,TGCAGTGCTAGGGGGTCGGCGGGGAGAATTTACAATGAGCAGTTCTTC,CSARGSAGRIYNEQFF
TRBJ2-1,TRBV3-1,few,TRBD2,16,TGTGCCAGCAGAGACTCCGGGACTAGCGGTGCCCGGGAGCAGTTCTTC,CASRDSGTSGAREQFF
TRBJ2-7,TRBV20-1,-,-,14,TGCAGTGCTACCACCCGCAGGGATTCCTACGAGCAGTACTTC,CSATTRRDSYEQYF
TRBJ1-2,TRBV6-1,-,TRBD1,14,TGTGCCAGCAGTGACACAGGGGGCATCGATGGCTACACCTTC,CASSDTGGIDGYTF
TRBJ2-1,TRBV13,many,-,15,TGTGCCAGCAGCTTAGTAGCGGCCTCCTACAATGAGCAGTTCTTC,CASSLVAASYNEQFF
TRBJ1-5,TRBV10-3,-,-,13,TGTGCCAGCTCACAGGGTCCGGATCAGCCCCAGCATTTT,CASSQGPDQPQHF
TRBJ2-7,TRBV20-1,-,-,15,TGCAGTGCTAGAGATTTCGGGGACTTCCGCTACGAGCAGTACTTC,CSARDFGDFRYEQYF
TRBJ1-2,TRBV7-3,-,-,13,TGTGCCAGCAGCTTAAGTCCTACAGGCGGCTACACCTTC,CASSLSPTGGYTF